This T cell receptor beta chain originates from a study of long-term antiretroviral therapy in people with HIV. Findings and caveats of the study: Even long-term ART left TRB diversity below transplant donor controls, despite gains. Pre-ART clonal expansion yielded clones that dominated the repertoire at all time points.

V lost 6 bases, J lost 1 base, and 7 bases lay in between. CDR1 and CDR2 from the germline V gene are SNHLY and FYNNEI. The CDR3 loop spans 12 amino acids. This clone appeared a single time. Its matching antigen is unknown. Each HIV-infected participant was given treatment in the United States. Survey level was the resolution at which the v3.0 immunoSEQ assay ran. The method was immunoSEQ multiplex PCR; TCRdb's version includes in-frame clones alone and lacks a portion of them. The sample carries roughly 29,000 clones, nearly 95% recorded once. The clonotype originates from a man aged 30 to 39 with HIV. Sequences were derived from unsorted PBMCs, sampled around 6 years after starting antiretroviral therapy. The chain links TRBV2 to TRBJ2-7; D is perhaps TRBD1 (5 bases). CDR3 DNA: TGTGCCAGCAGGGCAGGGTCCTACGAGCAGTACTTC. Protein sequence: CASRAGSYEQYF.